Following are 12 T cell receptor beta chains from one sample sequenced in a study of OX40 agonist ivuxolimab in advanced cancers. Sequenced by immunoSEQ multiplex PCR; TCRdb stores in-frame clones only, minus some. This sample yields about 45,000 clones, of which approximately 84% are seen a single time; 0.38% belongs to the top ten. This sample comprised CD4+ or CD8+ T cells sorted from blood, obtained in a trial of the OX40 agonist ivuxolimab. The receptors stem from an adult with an advanced solid tumor such as melanoma, head and neck, liver or kidney cancer.

The chain recombines TRBV9 with TRBJ2-5; no clear D gene. V was pared by 4 bases and J by 1 base, with 2 bases between. The germline CDR1 and CDR2 sequences are SGDLS and YYNGEE. There are 11 residues in the CDR3. The CDR3 DNA reads TGTGCCAGCAGCATCCAAGAGACCCAGTACTTC. Translated: CASSIQETQYF.

The chain employs TRBV4-3 and TRBJ2-6; D may be TRBD1 (6 bases). The V and J ends lost 0 bases and 0 bases respectively, with 18 bases between them. CDR3 length: 20 residues. Germline loops: CDR1 LGHNA, CDR2 YSLEER. The CDR3 DNA reads TGCGCCAGCAGCCAAGATCTTCAGGGGCCGGTTAACTCTGGGGCCAACGTCCTGACTTTC. This sequence encodes CASSQDLQGPVNSGANVLTF.

The chain carries TRBV30 and TRBJ1-5; D possibly corresponds to TRBD1 (5 bases). The CDR3 extends over 15 amino acids. V was cut by 6 bases and J by 0 bases, with 15 bases left in between. Looked up from germline, CDR1 is GTSNPN and CDR2 is SVGIG (reference sequence). Here the CDR3 reads CACENKGSSNQPQHF. The CDR3 nucleotides read TGTGCCTGCGAAAATAAGGGGAGTAGCAATCAGCCCCAGCATTTT.

This chain links TRBV5-1 with TRBJ1-3; TRBD1 is a possible D gene (5 bases). Trimming removed 4 bases at V and 1 base at J, with 12 bases between. The CDR3 is 15 residues long. Germline V lookup: CDR1 SGHRS, CDR2 YFSETQ. CDR3 nucleotide sequence: TGCGCCAGCAGCCCCGAGCAGGGATCTGGAAACACCATATATTTT. Its translation: CASSPEQGSGNTIYF.

The chain joins TRBV13 to TRBJ2-7; D is possibly TRBD1 or TRBD2 (5 bases each). The germline CDR1 and CDR2 sequences are PRHDT and FYEKMQ (reference sequence). The germline V and J ends were trimmed by 0 bases and 1 base, with 10 bases remaining between them. This CDR3 contains 15 residues. CDR3 region: CASSLGGTLSYEQYF. The CDR3 DNA reads TGTGCCAGCAGCTTAGGCGGGACCCTATCCTACGAGCAGTACTTC.

The CDR3 nucleotides read TGTGCCAGCAGTTTCCACAGGTTCTTTGGAAACACCATATATTTT. Translated: CASSFHRFFGNTIYF. The chain combines TRBV6-1 with TRBJ1-3, with a weak D call TRBD1 (5 bases). The CDR3 has 15 residues. V lost 5 bases to trimming and J lost 3 bases, with 14 bases between them. CDR1 and CDR2 from the germline V gene are MNHNS and SASEGT.

The chain employs TRBV27 and TRBJ2-2; D is unclear. V was cut by 8 bases and J by 3 bases, with 16 bases left in between. CDR1 and CDR2 (germline): MNHEY, SMNVEV (reference sequence). The CDR3 length is 15 residues. In nucleotides, the CDR3 is TGTGCCAGCGCGCCCATGGGCCTTTACACCGGGGAGCTGTTTTTT. This sequence encodes CASAPMGLYTGELFF.

Only a few counts were recorded for this clone. The chain links TRBV28 to TRBJ1-6; D not resolved. Trimming left V 4 bases short and J 3 bases short, with 10 bases between. Per the germline V gene, CDR1 is MDHEN and CDR2 is SYDVKM. The CDR3 is 15 residues long. The CDR3: CASSSASGYNSPLHF. Here the CDR3 DNA reads TGTGCCAGCAGTTCCGCGAGCGGCTATAATTCACCCCTCCACTTT.

This chain links TRBV6-1 with TRBJ2-7; D is uncertain. The V and J ends lost 7 bases and 0 bases respectively, with 10 bases between them. Per germline, CDR1 MNHNS and CDR2 SASEGT. The CDR3 is 13 residues long. The CDR3 loop reads CASKTPLSYEQYF. The CDR3 DNA sequence: TGTGCCAGCAAGACTCCCCTCTCCTACGAGCAGTACTTC.

The chain employs TRBV6-5 and TRBJ1-2, with D perhaps matching TRBD1 (6 bases). This CDR3 has 14 residues. CDR1 and CDR2 from the germline V gene are MNHEY and SVGAGI. Trimming took 7 bases from V and 4 from J, leaving 16 bases between them. The CDR3 spells CASTRTATSYGYTF. As DNA, the CDR3 is TGTGCCAGCACCAGGACAGCGACTTCCTATGGCTACACCTTC.

The chain links TRBV5-1 to TRBJ1-1; D might be TRBD1 (6 bases). CDR1 is SGHRS and CDR2 is YFSETQ in the germline V gene. The CDR3 consists of 17 residues. V lost 1 base and J lost 2, with 18 bases in between. The CDR3 sequence: CASSLWGPQFPNTEAFF. The CDR3 bases are TGCGCCAGCAGCTTGTGGGGGCCCCAATTTCCCAACACTGAAGCTTTCTTT.

The chain links TRBV9 to TRBJ2-5, with 10 positions matching TRBD2. Germline values: CDR1 SGDLS, CDR2 YYNGEE. Losses at the gene ends were 0 bases for V and 2 bases for J; bases not matched to a gene: 7. CDR3 length equals 17 residues. The CDR3 loop reads CASSVGLAGGRQETQYF. DNA for the CDR3: TGTGCCAGCAGCGTAGGATTAGCGGGAGGTCGGCAAGAGACCCAGTACTTC.